This TCR beta chain originates from a study of T cell repertoires in cytomegalovirus infection. Study information: From public TCR beta signatures came an indication of both CMV infection and matching HLA type. Study-wide results and caveats: Totalled public TCR beta family frequency picked out people who carried CMV plus the relevant HLA. Within the response measured ex vivo, HLA-C-restricted CMV-specific TCR beta clonotypes were dominant.

Germline loops: CDR1 SGHRS, CDR2 YFSETQ. The CDR3 totals 16 residues. V lost 7 bases to trimming and J lost 0 bases; unmatched junction nucleotides: 8. Regarding this clonotype: The target antigen is unknown.

MiXCR, run by TCRdb on the reads, gives a single entry per CDR3 protein. This table has about 740,000 distinct CDR3 sequences, roughly a third appearing once. What was sequenced was PBMCs. This receptor was obtained from a human donor in good health (CMV status not recorded). Some clones in this sample may be carry-over from other donors' samples. The gene calls are TRBV5-1 and TRBJ2-7, with 12 bases that match TRBD2. CDR3 nucleotide sequence: TGCGCCAGCGCGACTAGCGGGAGTCCGAGCTCCTACGAGCAGTACTTC. It codes for CASATSGSPSSYEQYF.